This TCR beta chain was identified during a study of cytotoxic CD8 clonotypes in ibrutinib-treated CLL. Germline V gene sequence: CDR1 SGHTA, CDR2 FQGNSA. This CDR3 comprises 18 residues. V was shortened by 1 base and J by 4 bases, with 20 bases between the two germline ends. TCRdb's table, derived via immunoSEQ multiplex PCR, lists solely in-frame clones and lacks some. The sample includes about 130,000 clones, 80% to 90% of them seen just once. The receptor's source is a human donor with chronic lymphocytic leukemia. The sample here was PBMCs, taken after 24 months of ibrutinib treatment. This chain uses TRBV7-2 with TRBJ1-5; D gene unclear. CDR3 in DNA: TGTGCCAGCAGCTTAGATCTTAACAGCATCAGGCTTAATCAGCCCCAGCATTTT. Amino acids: CASSLDLNSIRLNQPQHF.